These T cell receptor beta chains were read from a single sample in a study of blood T cell repertoires in COVID-19. Some clones are missing from TCRdb's copy, which holds only in-frame ones; the method was immunoSEQ multiplex PCR. The sample carries 150,000 to 200,000 clones, approximately 80% recorded once. Sample: PBMCs or T cells enriched from blood (not recorded which). These receptors were obtained from a middle-aged man who had recovered from COVID-19. Each CDR3 is given with its conserved first and last residue. D genes are given only for firm matches. Some rows mark clone size as missing; the rest say once, few, many or name a class of expanded clone.

v_gene	abundance	j_gene	d_gene	CDR3aa	CDR3nt
TRBV5-1	-	TRBJ2-5	-	CASSLFSVGETPSYF	TGCGCCAGCAGCTTGTTTTCCGTGGGCGAGACCCCTTCCTACTTC
TRBV19	-	TRBJ2-3	TRBD2	CASSISAGGGTDTQYF	TGTGCCAGTAGTATCTCCGCGGGGGGGGGCACAGATACGCAGTATTTT
TRBV20-1	-	TRBJ1-1	-	CSASIGGQANTEAFF	TGCAGTGCTAGTATCGGTGGGCAGGCCAACACTGAAGCTTTCTTT
TRBV21-1	-	TRBJ1-1	-	CASPRQGNTEAFF	TGTGCCAGCCCTCGACAGGGGAACACTGAAGCTTTCTTT
TRBV7-9	-	TRBJ2-5	TRBD2	CASSPTGTRSLETQYF	TGTGCCAGCAGCCCCACCGGGACTAGAAGTTTGGAGACCCAGTACTTC
TRBV9	once	TRBJ1-3	-	CASSVEGGSTIYF	TGTGCCAGCAGCGTAGAAGGAGGAAGCACCATATATTTT
TRBV6-5	-	TRBJ1-5	TRBD1	CASSYRTGGGQPQHF	TGTGCCAGCAGTTACAGGACAGGGGGAGGACAGCCCCAGCATTTT
TRBV24-1	-	TRBJ1-2	-	CATSGKSQGKYGYTF	TGTGCCACCAGTGGAAAGTCGCAGGGGAAATATGGCTACACCTTC
TRBV27	-	TRBJ1-1	-	CASRARKMDTEAFF	TGTGCCAGCAGGGCCAGAAAGATGGACACTGAAGCTTTCTTT
TRBV7-9	-	TRBJ1-1	TRBD1	CAIATGGPVWTEAFF	TGTGCCATAGCTACAGGGGGACCGGTTTGGACTGAAGCTTTCTTT
TRBV5-8	-	TRBJ1-5	-	CASSLAGGNQPQHF	TGTGCCAGCAGCTTGGCGGGGGGCAATCAGCCCCAGCATTTT
TRBV5-4	-	TRBJ2-3	TRBD2	CASSLSSGGARDTQYF	TGTGCCAGCAGCTTGAGTAGCGGGGGGGCGAGAGATACGCAGTATTTT
TRBV5-1	-	TRBJ2-1	TRBD2	CASSLEGLAGADEQFF	TGCGCCAGCAGCTTGGAGGGGCTAGCGGGGGCCGATGAGCAGTTCTTC
TRBV19	-	TRBJ2-3	TRBD1	CASRRGGTGDTQYF	TGTGCCAGTAGGAGAGGGGGCACCGGAGATACGCAGTATTTT
TRBV30	-	TRBJ1-4	-	CAWRGAHNEKLFF	TGTGCCTGGAGGGGGGCTCATAATGAAAAACTGTTTTTT
TRBV19	once	TRBJ1-5	-	CASMSGDYQPQHF	TGTGCCAGTATGTCAGGGGATTATCAGCCCCAGCATTTT
TRBV7-9	-	TRBJ1-2	TRBD1	CASSLAGTGNGYTF	TGTGCCAGCAGCTTAGCCGGGACAGGGAATGGCTACACCTTC
TRBV6-5	-	TRBJ2-2	-	CASSYSAGVGGELFF	TGTGCCAGCAGTTACTCGGCAGGGGTTGGCGGGGAGCTGTTTTTT
TRBV30	-	TRBJ1-2	-	CAWSVSEAVKGYTF	TGTGCCTGGAGTGTTAGTGAGGCAGTTAAGGGCTACACCTTC
TRBV3-1/TRBV3-2	-	TRBJ2-5	-	CASSNFWGEGETQYF	TGTGCCAGCAGCAATTTTTGGGGGGAAGGAGAGACCCAGTACTTC
TRBV7-2	-	TRBJ2-2	-	CASSQQVILNTGELFF	TGTGCCAGCAGCCAACAGGTCATTCTAAACACCGGGGAGCTGTTTTTT
TRBV13	-	TRBJ2-3	TRBD2	CASSTGRGASSTDTQYF	TGTGCCAGCAGCACGGGGCGGGGGGCGTCTAGCACAGATACGCAGTATTTT
TRBV2	-	TRBJ2-1	-	CATSFGGPGNEQFF	TGTGCCACCAGTTTCGGGGGGCCTGGAAATGAGCAGTTCTTC
TRBV9	once	TRBJ1-5	-	CASSVEGLPNQPQHF	TGTGCCAGCAGCGTAGAGGGACTTCCCAATCAGCCCCAGCATTTT
TRBV2	-	TRBJ2-3	TRBD2	CASRAGGRADTQYF	TGTGCCAGCAGAGCGGGGGGGCGGGCAGATACGCAGTATTTT
TRBV7-2	-	TRBJ1-1	TRBD1	CASSQRDRGNTEAFF	TGTGCCAGCAGCCAGAGGGACAGGGGGAACACTGAAGCTTTCTTT
TRBV19	-	TRBJ1-1	TRBD1	CASSPRTGWTEAFF	TGTGCCAGTAGTCCAAGGACAGGGTGGACTGAAGCTTTCTTT
TRBV24-1	-	TRBJ1-2	-	CATSDFGSDGNYGYTF	TGTGCCACCAGTGATTTTGGTTCCGACGGGAACTATGGCTACACCTTC
TRBV5-1	-	TRBJ2-5	-	CASSLDSAETQYF	TGCGCCAGCAGCTTAGACAGCGCAGAGACCCAGTACTTC
TRBV5-4	-	TRBJ2-7	-	CASSLEVGGPNEQYF	TGTGCCAGCAGCTTGGAGGTGGGGGGGCCTAACGAGCAGTACTTC
TRBV30	-	TRBJ2-1	-	CAWSRQVNEQFF	TGTGCCTGGAGTAGACAGGTCAATGAGCAGTTCTTC